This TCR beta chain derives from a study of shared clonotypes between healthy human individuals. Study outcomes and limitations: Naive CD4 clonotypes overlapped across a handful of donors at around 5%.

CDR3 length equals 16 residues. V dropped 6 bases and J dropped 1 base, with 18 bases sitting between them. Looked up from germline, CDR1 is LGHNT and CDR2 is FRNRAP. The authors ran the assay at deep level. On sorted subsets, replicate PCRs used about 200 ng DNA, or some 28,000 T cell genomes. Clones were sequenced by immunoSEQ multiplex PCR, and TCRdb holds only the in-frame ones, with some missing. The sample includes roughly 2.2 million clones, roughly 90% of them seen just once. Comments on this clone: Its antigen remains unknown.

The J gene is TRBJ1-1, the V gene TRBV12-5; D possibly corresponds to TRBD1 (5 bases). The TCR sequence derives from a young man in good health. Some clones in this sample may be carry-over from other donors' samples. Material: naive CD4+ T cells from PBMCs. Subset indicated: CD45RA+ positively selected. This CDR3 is CASGTGPPEGNTEAFF. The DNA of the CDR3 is TGTGCTAGTGGAACAGGACCCCCTGAAGGGAACACTGAAGCTTTCTTT.